The 12 T cell receptor beta chains presented below share a single source sample, sequenced in a study of cytomegalovirus exposure and HLA in healthy donors. PCR was performed using 60 Vbeta and 13 Jbeta primers. TCRdb's table, derived via immunoSEQ multiplex PCR, lists solely in-frame clones and lacks some. The sample has 160,000 or so clones; roughly 84% are singletons. The sequenced sample was PBMCs. All receptors come from a woman aged 18-29 years in good health and CMV-seronegative.

V gene TRBV11-1 combines with J gene TRBJ2-1, with D unresolved. The CDR3 runs 13 residues. Germline-derived CDR1 and CDR2 are SGHAT and FQDESV (reference sequence). V was shortened by 5 bases and J by 15 bases, with 20 bases between the two germline ends. CDR3 DNA: TGTGCCAGCAGCCGGTCCGTACTTACCTCCTTGTTCTTC. It specifies CASSRSVLTSLFF.

The chain combines TRBV5-1 with TRBJ1-1; tentatively, D is TRBD1 (6 bases). The CDR3 spans 15 residues. V was pared by 2 bases and J by 0 bases, with 11 bases between. Germline V gene data show CDR1 as SGHRS and CDR2 as YFSETQ. The CDR3 spells CASSFRGELNTEAFF. As DNA, the CDR3 is TGCGCCAGCAGCTTCAGGGGAGAATTGAACACTGAAGCTTTCTTT. The entire variable domain, with the rest obtained from reference TRBV5-1 and TRBJ1-1, is as follows: KAGVTQTPRYLIKTRGQQVTLSCSPISGHRSVSWYQQTPGQGLQFLFEYFSETQRNKGNFPGRFSGRQFSNSRSEMNVSTLELGDSALYLCASSFRGELNTEAFFGQGTRLTVV.

The chain joins TRBV9 to TRBJ1-2; D is unclear. Germline CDR1 and CDR2: SGDLS and YYNGEE. There are 14 residues in the CDR3. V dropped 0 bases and J dropped 4 bases, with 10 bases sitting between them. CDR3 bases: TGTGCCAGCAGCGTAGTTAACGGAGTCTATGGCTACACCTTC. Protein: CASSVVNGVYGYTF.

The chain carries TRBV28 and TRBJ1-1, with 12 bases that match TRBD1. Per the germline V gene, CDR1 is MDHEN and CDR2 is SYDVKM. Trimming cost V 6 bases and J 9 bases; bases outside gene matches: 5. The CDR3 is 13 amino acids. The CDR3 is CASRSGTGGKAFF. Here the CDR3 DNA reads TGTGCCAGCAGGTCAGGGACAGGGGGCAAAGCTTTCTTT.

V gene TRBV5-6 combines with J gene TRBJ1-2; 7 bases are shared with TRBD1. The V segment lost 4 bases and the J segment 4 bases; nucleotides outside the gene matches: 13. This CDR3 is 16 amino acids long. The germline V gene encodes CDR1 SGHDT and CDR2 YYEEEE. The CDR3 loop reads CASSLGTVPPVYGYTF. CDR3 coding DNA: TGTGCCAGCAGCCTAGGGACAGTCCCACCGGTCTATGGCTACACCTTC.

The chain employs TRBV2 and TRBJ2-1, with TRBD2 identical over 8 bases. CDR1 SNHLY and CDR2 FYNNEI come from the germline V gene. With 6 bases clipped from V and 3 bases from J, the junction kept 4 bases outside the gene matches. The CDR3 has 14 amino acids. The CDR3 is CASRTGGVYNEQFF. The CDR3, as DNA: TGTGCCAGCAGAACGGGGGGGGTCTACAATGAGCAGTTCTTC.

This rearrangement joins TRBV19 to TRBJ1-1; possible D gene TRBD1, 6 bases. Trimming left V 3 bases short and J 4 bases short, with 6 bases between. CDR1 and CDR2 from the germline V gene are LNHDA and SQIVND (reference sequence). The CDR3 sequence is 12 residues long. CDR3 region: CASSIRGTEAFF. The CDR3 coding sequence is TGTGCCAGTAGTATCAGGGGCACTGAAGCTTTCTTT.

The chain carries TRBV27 and TRBJ1-1, with D perhaps matching TRBD1 (6 bases). The CDR3 totals 13 residues. Germline loops: CDR1 MNHEY, CDR2 SMNVEV (reference sequence). Trimming took off 6 bases at V and 4 bases at J, with 12 bases between the two ends. CDR3 loop: CASRTTGSTEAFF. The CDR3 DNA follows: TGTGCCAGCAGAACAACAGGGAGCACTGAAGCTTTCTTT.

V and J are TRBV4-2 and TRBJ2-3; the match to TRBD1 covers 7 bases. In germline, CDR1 is LGHNA, CDR2 YNFKEQ. Germline trimming cut 3 bases from V and 2 bases from J; bases unmatched to any gene: 5. The CDR3 spans 15 residues. CDR3 region: CASSQGRGFTDTQYF. The CDR3, as DNA: TGTGCCAGCAGCCAGGGCAGGGGGTTCACAGATACGCAGTATTTT.

This chain uses TRBV19 with TRBJ1-2; weak D call: TRBD1 (6 bases). V lost 5 bases and J 9 bases, leaving 19 bases between the germline ends. This CDR3 has 14 amino acids. Germline V gene lookup returns CDR1 LNHDA and CDR2 SQIVND (reference sequence). The CDR3 DNA reads TGTGCCAGTAGTGCCAAAGAAGGGGGTTATCGCTACACCTTC. Translated: CASSAKEGGYRYTF.

This clone was observed once. J is TRBJ1-1 and V is TRBV18, with TRBD1 matching over 11 bases. The trim removed 2 bases at V and 3 bases at J, leaving 11 bases unmatched. CDR3 length equals 18 residues. From germline, CDR1 is KGHSH and CDR2 LQKENI. DNA of the CDR3: TGTGCCAGCTCACCATTCCTGACCGGGACAGGGGGAGACACTGAAGCTTTCTTT. Translating it yields CASSPFLTGTGGDTEAFF.

The chain has TRBV2 and TRBJ1-2; possibly TRBD1 for D (6 bases). This CDR3 has 13 residues. Germline CDR1 is SNHLY and CDR2 is FYNNEI. Trimming cost V 5 bases and J 8 bases, with 15 bases left between them. The CDR3 reads CASSLRPGVGYTF. The CDR3 coding sequence is TGTGCCAGCAGTCTAAGACCAGGGGTCGGCTACACCTTC.